The 12 T cell receptor beta chains below all came from one sample that was sequenced in a study of identical twins. TCRdb independently ran MiXCR on the 5' RACE reads; one entry per CDR3 protein. This table has roughly 750,000 distinct CDR3 sequences, roughly 20% appearing once. These data are also associated with another study on T cells expressing NK-cell markers.

The specimen was PBMCs. The receptors shown here come from a woman younger than 35 in good health.

There are a few counts of this clonotype. This chain connects TRBV20-1 to TRBJ2-1, with TRBD2 matching 12 bases. CDR1 is DFQATT and CDR2 is SNEGSKA in the germline V gene (reference sequence). V gave up 1 base and J gave up 7 bases; unmatched junction bases: 8. This CDR3 comprises 16 residues. CDR3 amino acids: CSARAYTGTSGNEQFF. The CDR3 coding sequence is TGCAGTGCTAGAGCTTACACCGGGACTAGCGGGAATGAGCAGTTCTTC.

This clonotype occurred many times. The rearrangement joins TRBV7-8 to TRBJ2-4, with unresolved D. The germline CDR1 and CDR2 sequences are SGHVS and FQNEAQ. Trimming shortened V by 1 base and J by 6 bases, and 4 bases separated the two germline ends. The CDR3 is 12 amino acids. The CDR3, as DNA: TGTGCCAGCAGCTTAGGGGGAAACATTCAGTACTTC. It codes for CASSLGGNIQYF.

There are a few counts of this clonotype. The chain couples TRBV29-1 to TRBJ2-1, with D hard to call. Germline V gene sequence: CDR1 SQVTM, CDR2 ANQGSEA. The CDR3 length is 11 residues. Trimming pared 5 bases from V and 6 bases from J, leaving 8 bases between. DNA of the CDR3: TGCAGCGTTCGCAGGAGCAATGAGCAGTTCTTC. It specifies CSVRRSNEQFF.

V usage is TRBV15 and J usage is TRBJ1-2, with TRBD1 matching over 7 bases. Germline V gene data show CDR1 as LNHNV and CDR2 as YYDKDF (reference sequence). V shed 10 bases, J shed 2 bases, and the junction held 13 bases outside the gene matches. This CDR3 spans 15 amino acids. CDR3 residues: CAIGPQGGPNYGYTF. The CDR3 nucleotides read TGTGCCATAGGGCCTCAGGGGGGGCCAAACTATGGCTACACCTTC.

This clonotype showed up just a few times. The V call is TRBV9, the J call TRBJ2-7, with 12 bases identical to TRBD1. CDR1 and CDR2 (germline): SGDLS, YYNGEE. The CDR3 is made up of 15 amino acids. The V gene end was trimmed by 5 bases and the J gene end by 6 bases; junction bases not matched to a gene: 9. CDR3: CASSPGGQGAGEQYF. The CDR3 nucleotides are TGTGCCAGCAGTCCGGGGGGACAGGGGGCCGGCGAGCAGTACTTC.

Only a few counts were recorded for this clonotype. V gene TRBV20-1 combines with J gene TRBJ2-3; TRBD2 agrees at 14 bases. Germline V lookup: CDR1 DFQATT, CDR2 SNEGSKA (reference sequence). The CDR3 covers 17 residues. Trimming cost V 0 bases and J 5 bases; bases outside gene matches: 7. The CDR3 region is CSARDATSGRAVDTQYF. The DNA of the CDR3 is TGCAGTGCTAGAGACGCGACTAGCGGGAGGGCCGTAGATACGCAGTATTTT.

CDR3 protein: CASSFGGPYETQYF. The CDR3 bases are TGCGCCAGCAGCTTTGGGGGGCCTTACGAGACCCAGTACTTC. The rearrangement links TRBV5-1 to TRBJ2-5; D could derive from TRBD1 or TRBD2 (6 bases each). Germline V CDR1 and CDR2: SGHRS, YFSETQ. The V gene lost 2 bases and the J gene lost 5 bases, with 13 bases spanning the gap. The CDR3 spans 14 residues.

This clonotype has only a few counts. The chain is built from TRBV6-2 or TRBV6-3 and TRBJ2-1; D not resolved. CDR1 MNHEY and CDR2 SVGEGT come from the germline V gene. The CDR3 has 14 residues. The V gene lost 6 bases and the J gene lost 10 bases, with 19 bases spanning the gap. The CDR3 sequence: CASSNTFVGEEQFF. The CDR3 coding sequence is TGTGCCAGCAGCAATACATTCGTGGGTGAGGAGCAGTTCTTC.

The CDR3 here is CSASSGNNEQFF. The CDR3 nucleotides are TGCAGTGCTAGTTCAGGGAACAATGAGCAGTTCTTC. The V call is TRBV20-1, the J call TRBJ2-1, with a possible D match to TRBD1 (5 bases). This CDR3 contains 12 residues. The V and J ends lost 3 bases and 5 bases respectively, with 8 bases between them. The germline CDR1 and CDR2 sequences are DFQATT and SNEGSKA (reference sequence).

The chain has TRBV20-1 and TRBJ1-5, with D perhaps matching TRBD1 (6 bases). Germline V gene lookup returns CDR1 DFQATT and CDR2 SNEGSKA (reference sequence). The CDR3 has 12 amino acids. The V gene lost 3 bases and the J gene lost 7 bases, with 10 bases spanning the gap. In nucleotides, the CDR3 is TGCAGTGCTAGTCAGGGGACACAGCCCCAGCATTTT. It yields the protein CSASQGTQPQHF.

The V call is TRBV5-1, the J call TRBJ2-3, with 8 nucleotides matching TRBD2. The junction had 5 bases not matched to a gene; V was cut back by 1 base and J by 7 bases. This CDR3 spans 14 amino acids. Germline CDR1 SGHRS, CDR2 YFSETQ. CDR3 protein: CASSLPGGANTQYF. The CDR3, as DNA: TGCGCCAGCAGCTTGCCGGGGGGGGCGAATACGCAGTATTTT.

To note about this clonotype: The junction differs from germline at one of its ends, possibly a read error. The chain joins TRBV20-1 to TRBJ2-5; TRBD2 matches 10 bases. Looked up from germline, CDR1 is DFQATT and CDR2 is SNEGSKA (reference sequence). The CDR3 covers 17 residues. The CDR3: CCANERGGYSGVETQYF. CDR3 nucleotides: TGCTGTGCTAATGAGCGGGGGGGGTATTCAGGCGTGGAGACCCAGTACTTC.